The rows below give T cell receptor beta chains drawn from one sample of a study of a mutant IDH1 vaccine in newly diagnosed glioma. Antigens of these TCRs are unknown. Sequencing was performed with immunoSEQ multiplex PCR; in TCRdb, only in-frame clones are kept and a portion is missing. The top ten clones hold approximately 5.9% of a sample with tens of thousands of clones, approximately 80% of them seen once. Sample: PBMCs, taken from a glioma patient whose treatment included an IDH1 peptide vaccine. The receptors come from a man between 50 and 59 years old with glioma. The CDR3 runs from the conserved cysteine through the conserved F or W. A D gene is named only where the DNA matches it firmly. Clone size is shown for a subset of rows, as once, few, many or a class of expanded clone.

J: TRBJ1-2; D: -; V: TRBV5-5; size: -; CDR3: CASSLAGRAEGYTF; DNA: TGTGCCAGCAGCTTGGCCGGAAGGGCTGAAGGCTACACCTTC
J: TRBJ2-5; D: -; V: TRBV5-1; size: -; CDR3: CASSLFPGPGETQYF; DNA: TGCGCCAGCAGCTTGTTTCCGGGACCCGGAGAGACCCAGTACTTC
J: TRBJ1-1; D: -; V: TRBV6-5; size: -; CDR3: CASGRTEQAEAFF; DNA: TGTGCCAGCGGTAGGACAGAGCAAGCTGAAGCTTTCTTT
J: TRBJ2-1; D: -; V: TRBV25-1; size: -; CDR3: CASSARGGNNEQFF; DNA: TGTGCCAGCAGTGCCAGGGGAGGTAACAATGAGCAGTTCTTC
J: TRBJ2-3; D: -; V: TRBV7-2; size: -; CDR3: CASRAGGGSLLTQYF; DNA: TGTGCCAGCAGAGCAGGGGGGGGGTCTCTACTCACGCAGTATTTT
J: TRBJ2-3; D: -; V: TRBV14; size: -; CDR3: CASSPFTDTQYF; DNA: TGTGCCAGCAGCCCTTTCACAGATACGCAGTATTTT
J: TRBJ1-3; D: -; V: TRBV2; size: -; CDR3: CASSEISGGGNTIYF; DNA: TGTGCCAGCAGTGAAATTTCGGGAGGTGGAAACACCATATATTTT
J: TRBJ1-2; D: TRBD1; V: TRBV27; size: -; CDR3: CASSPLLIGQDSNYGYTF; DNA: TGTGCCAGCAGCCCCCTCCTGATTGGACAGGACTCTAACTATGGCTACACCTTC
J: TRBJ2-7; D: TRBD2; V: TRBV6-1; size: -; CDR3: CASSEVWAGGEQYF; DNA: TGTGCCAGCAGTGAGGTCTGGGCGGGAGGAGAGCAGTACTTC
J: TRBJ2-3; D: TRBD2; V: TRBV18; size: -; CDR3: CASSSLAGGSTDTQYF; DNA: TGTGCCAGCTCATCACTAGCGGGGGGCAGCACAGATACGCAGTATTTT
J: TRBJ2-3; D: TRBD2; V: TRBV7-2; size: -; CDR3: CASSPGGGRDTQYF; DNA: TGTGCCAGCAGCCCCGGGGGGGGTAGAGATACGCAGTATTTT
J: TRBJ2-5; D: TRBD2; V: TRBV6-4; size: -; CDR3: CASIREGETQYF; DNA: TGTGCCAGCATCCGGGAGGGGGAGACCCAGTACTTC
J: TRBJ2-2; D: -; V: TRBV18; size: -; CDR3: CASSRSRGVPLTTGELFF; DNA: TGTGCCAGCTCGCGGTCCCGAGGCGTCCCCCTAACCACCGGGGAGCTGTTTTTT
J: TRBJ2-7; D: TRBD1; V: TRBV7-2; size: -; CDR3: CASSLRQGASYEQYF; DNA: TGTGCCAGCAGCCTAAGACAGGGGGCTTCCTACGAGCAGTACTTC
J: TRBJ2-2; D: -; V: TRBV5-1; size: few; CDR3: CASSLLERGTGELFF; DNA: TGCGCCAGCAGCTTGTTAGAACGGGGCACCGGGGAGCTGTTTTTT
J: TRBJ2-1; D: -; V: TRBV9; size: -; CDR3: CASSGRGLLRNNEQFF; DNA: TGTGCCAGCAGCGGACGGGGACTCCTCCGGAACAATGAGCAGTTCTTC
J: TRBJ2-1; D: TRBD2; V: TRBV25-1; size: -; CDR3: CASSGTGGRAGEQFF; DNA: TGTGCCAGCAGTGGGACCGGCGGGAGGGCAGGGGAGCAGTTCTTC
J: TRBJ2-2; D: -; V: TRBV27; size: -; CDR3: CASSLGVGYGELFF; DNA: TGTGCCAGCAGTTTAGGTGTGGGATACGGGGAGCTGTTTTTT
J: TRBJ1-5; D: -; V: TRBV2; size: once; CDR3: CASNTGVNQPQHF; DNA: TGTGCCAGCAATACCGGGGTCAATCAGCCCCAGCATTTT
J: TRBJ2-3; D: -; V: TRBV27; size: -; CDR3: CVSRQDTDTQYF; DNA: TGTGTCAGCAGACAGGACACAGATACGCAGTATTTT
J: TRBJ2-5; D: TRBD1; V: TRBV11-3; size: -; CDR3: CASSVSGQMYQETQYF; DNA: TGTGCCAGCAGCGTCTCGGGACAGATGTACCAAGAGACCCAGTACTTC
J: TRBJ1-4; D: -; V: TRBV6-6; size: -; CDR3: CASSYAEKLFF; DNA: TGTGCCAGCAGTTACGCGGAAAAACTGTTTTTT
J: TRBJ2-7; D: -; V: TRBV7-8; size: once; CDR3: CASSPLDSGYEQYF; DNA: TGTGCCAGCAGCCCTTTGGACAGCGGCTACGAGCAGTACTTC
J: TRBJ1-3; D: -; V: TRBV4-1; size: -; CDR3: CASSQGDRQGRNTIYF; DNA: TGCGCCAGCAGCCAAGGCGACAGGCAGGGGAGAAACACCATATATTTT
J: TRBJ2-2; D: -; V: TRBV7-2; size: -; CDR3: CASSLVLHSNRVTGELFF; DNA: TGTGCCAGCAGCTTAGTGCTTCACTCGAACAGGGTCACCGGGGAGCTGTTTTTT
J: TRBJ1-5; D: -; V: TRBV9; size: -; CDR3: CASSVALDSNQPQHF; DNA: TGTGCCAGCAGCGTAGCTCTGGATAGCAATCAGCCCCAGCATTTT
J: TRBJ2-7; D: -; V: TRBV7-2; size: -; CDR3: CASSINPGPGYEQYF; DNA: TGTGCCAGCAGCATCAATCCGGGACCGGGGTACGAGCAGTACTTC
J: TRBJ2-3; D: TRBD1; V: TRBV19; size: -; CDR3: CASSMTGGTDTQYF; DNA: TGTGCCAGTAGTATGACAGGGGGGACAGATACGCAGTATTTT
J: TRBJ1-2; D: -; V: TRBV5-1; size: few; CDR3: CASSLVGEEDGYTF; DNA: TGCGCCAGCAGCTTGGTCGGGGAGGAGGATGGCTACACCTTC
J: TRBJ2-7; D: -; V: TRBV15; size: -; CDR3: CATSRGKDEEAF; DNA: TGTGCCACCAGCAGAGGAAAGGACGAAGAAGCCTTC
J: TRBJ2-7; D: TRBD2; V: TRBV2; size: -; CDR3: CASSDSLAGDYEQYF; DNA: TGTGCCAGCAGTGATTCCCTAGCGGGAGATTACGAGCAGTACTTC
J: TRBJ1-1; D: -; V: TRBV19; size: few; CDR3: CASSMFDTGPEAFF; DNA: TGTGCCAGTAGTATGTTTGACACCGGGCCTGAAGCTTTCTTT
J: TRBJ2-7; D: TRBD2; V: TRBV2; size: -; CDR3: CATPVSGGTYEQYF; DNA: TGTGCCACCCCGGTAAGCGGGGGTACCTACGAGCAGTACTTC
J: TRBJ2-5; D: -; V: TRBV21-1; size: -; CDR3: CASSRKTSEKETQYF; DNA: TGTGCCAGCAGCAGGAAGACTAGCGAAAAAGAGACCCAGTACTTC
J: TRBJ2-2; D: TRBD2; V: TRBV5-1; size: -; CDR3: CASSTTSGNTGELFF; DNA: TGCGCCAGTAGCACCACTAGCGGAAACACCGGGGAGCTGTTTTTT
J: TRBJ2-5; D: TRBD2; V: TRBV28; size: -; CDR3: CASSLSAGGGETQYF; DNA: TGTGCCAGCAGTTTAAGCGCCGGGGGAGGGGAGACCCAGTACTTC
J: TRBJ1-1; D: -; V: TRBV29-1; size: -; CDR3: CSVVWGANTEAFF; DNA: TGCAGCGTTGTGTGGGGCGCGAACACTGAAGCTTTCTTT
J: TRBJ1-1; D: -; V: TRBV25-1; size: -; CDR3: CASSDLGYTEAFF; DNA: TGTGCCAGCAGTGATTTGGGGTATACTGAAGCTTTCTTT
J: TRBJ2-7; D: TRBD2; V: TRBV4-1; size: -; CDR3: CASSQDFLAGSEQYF; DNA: TGCGCCAGCAGCCAAGATTTCCTAGCGGGGAGCGAGCAGTACTTC
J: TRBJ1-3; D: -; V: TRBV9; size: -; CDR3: CASSGSSGNTIYF; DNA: TGTGCCAGCAGCGGCTCCTCTGGAAACACCATATATTTT
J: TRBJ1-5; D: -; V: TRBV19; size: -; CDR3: CASSPTRYYSNQPQHF; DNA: TGTGCCAGTAGCCCGACACGATATTATAGCAATCAGCCCCAGCATTTT
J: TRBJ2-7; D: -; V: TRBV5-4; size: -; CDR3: CASSPGQRDEQYF; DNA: TGTGCCAGCAGCCCCGGGCAGAGGGACGAGCAGTACTTC
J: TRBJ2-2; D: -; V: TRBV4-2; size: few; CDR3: CASSQSSENTGELFF; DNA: TGTGCCAGCAGCCAATCTAGCGAGAACACCGGGGAGCTGTTTTTT
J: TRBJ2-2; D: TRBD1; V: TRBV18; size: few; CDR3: CASSPPTGRTGELFF; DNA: TGTGCCAGCTCACCGCCGACAGGGAGAACCGGGGAGCTGTTTTTT
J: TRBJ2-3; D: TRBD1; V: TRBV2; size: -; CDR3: CASSDYGQAGTDTQYF; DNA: TGTGCCAGCAGTGATTACGGACAGGCCGGCACAGATACGCAGTATTTT
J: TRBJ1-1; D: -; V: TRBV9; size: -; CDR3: CASSVGDVFRVAEAFF; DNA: TGTGCCAGCAGCGTAGGGGACGTCTTCCGGGTGGCTGAAGCTTTCTTT
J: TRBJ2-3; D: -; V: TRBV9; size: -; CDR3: CASSGDYDTQYF; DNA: TGTGCCAGCAGCGGTGATTATGATACGCAGTATTTT
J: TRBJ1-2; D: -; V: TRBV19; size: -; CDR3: CASILKGTGPKRGYTF; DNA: TGTGCCAGTATCCTGAAAGGGACCGGACCCAAGAGGGGCTACACCTTC
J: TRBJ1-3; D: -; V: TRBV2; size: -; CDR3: CASLAGEGNTIYF; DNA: TGTGCCAGCTTGGCGGGGGAAGGAAACACCATATATTTT
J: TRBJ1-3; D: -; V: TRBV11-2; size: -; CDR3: CASSLSTLSGTSSGNTIYF; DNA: TGTGCCAGCAGCTTATCAACGCTGTCTGGGACTAGCTCTGGAAACACCATATATTTT
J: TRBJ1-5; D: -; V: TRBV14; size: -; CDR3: CASSQPNQPQHF; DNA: TGTGCCAGCAGCCAGCCTAATCAGCCCCAGCATTTT
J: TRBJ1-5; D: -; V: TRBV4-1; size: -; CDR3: CASSQQGWAQPQHF; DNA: TGCGCCAGCAGCCAACAGGGTTGGGCGCAGCCCCAGCATTTT
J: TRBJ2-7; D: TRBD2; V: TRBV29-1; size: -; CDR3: CSVRGRVYEQYF; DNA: TGCAGCGTTCGTGGGAGGGTTTACGAGCAGTACTTC
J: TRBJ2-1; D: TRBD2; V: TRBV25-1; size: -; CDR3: CASAPGGSNEQFF; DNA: TGTGCCAGCGCCCCGGGAGGGAGTAATGAGCAGTTCTTC